Below, one T cell receptor (beta chain) is given with its context. The data belong to a study of blood T cell repertoires in COVID-19. Study details: The samples span acute and convalescent COVID-19 from the United States, Italy and Spain.

Authors' data handling: Amplification of reference gene primers was used by the study to estimate nucleated cell counts. Data came from immunoSEQ multiplex PCR; TCRdb stores just in-frame clones and leaves some out. D and trimming were read from the DNA, whereas the V and J calls and clone size are those reported in that table. Here the sample spans 140,000 to 150,000 clones, around 89% being singletons. The specimen was PBMCs or T cells enriched from blood (not recorded which). The TCR comes from a woman aged 25 to 45 with acute COVID-19.

The CDR3, as DNA: TGCGCCAGCAGCTTGGGACGGGAAGAGACCCAGTACTTC. This gives the protein CASSLGREETQYF. The rearrangement joins TRBV5-1 to TRBJ2-5; D unresolved. The germline V gene encodes CDR1 SGHRS and CDR2 YFSETQ. The CDR3 length is 13 residues. V lost 0 bases to trimming and J lost 3 bases, with 6 bases between them.